The rows below give T cell receptor beta chains drawn from one sample of a study of blood T cell repertoires in COVID-19. Clones were sequenced by immunoSEQ multiplex PCR, and TCRdb holds only the in-frame ones, with some missing. Among about 90,000 clones listed, over 70% were seen once. The sequenced material came from peripheral blood. The receptors shown here come from an elderly woman with acute or convalescent COVID-19. The CDR3 runs from the conserved cysteine through the conserved F or W. The D gene is left open where the match is weak. A clone size is listed for some rows: how often the clone was seen (once, few, many), or a class if it is expanded.

j_gene	d_gene	v_gene	abundance	CDR3aa	CDR3nt
TRBJ2-2	-	TRBV10-3	few	CAISESEAGNTGELFF	TGTGCCATCAGTGAGTCGGAGGCGGGAAACACCGGGGAGCTGTTTTTT
TRBJ1-6	-	TRBV30	few	CAWTLANNSPLHF	TGTGCCTGGACCTTAGCGAATAATTCACCCCTCCACTTT
TRBJ1-2	-	TRBV7-2	-	CASSFLRGGEYGYTF	TGTGCCAGCAGCTTCCTCCGCGGCGGAGAATATGGCTACACCTTC
TRBJ2-1	TRBD2	TRBV19	-	CATTGTSRRNEQFF	TGTGCCACCACCGGGACTAGCCGGCGCAATGAGCAGTTCTTC
TRBJ2-2	TRBD2	TRBV18	-	CASSSPAGGRTSTGELFF	TGTGCCAGCTCATCACCGGCGGGGGGGCGGACGAGCACCGGGGAGCTGTTTTTT
TRBJ1-6	TRBD1	TRBV6-5	few	CASGTGGNSPLHF	TGTGCCAGTGGGACAGGGGGGAATTCACCCCTCCACTTT
TRBJ2-3	-	TRBV7-2	-	CASKLTVHTDTQYF	TGTGCCAGCAAATTGACAGTACACACAGATACGCAGTATTTT
TRBJ1-1	-	TRBV30	-	CAWSAPGVRRNTEAFF	TGTGCCTGGAGTGCGCCGGGGGTGCGGAGGAACACTGAAGCTTTCTTT
TRBJ2-1	TRBD2	TRBV3-1/TRBV3-2	-	CASRTGTSGPGPWEQFF	TGTGCCAGCAGGACAGGGACTAGCGGGCCCGGCCCGTGGGAGCAGTTCTTC
TRBJ1-5	TRBD1	TRBV19	-	CASSGQGQFQPQHF	TGTGCCAGTTCGGGACAGGGACAGTTTCAGCCCCAGCATTTT
TRBJ2-1	-	TRBV7-9	-	CAFQRSGVTYNEQFF	TGTGCCTTCCAAAGATCCGGGGTGACCTACAATGAGCAGTTCTTC
TRBJ1-1	-	TRBV4-2	-	CASSQRPSVNTEAFF	TGTGCCAGCAGCCAGCGGCCCTCGGTGAACACTGAAGCTTTCTTT
TRBJ2-5	TRBD2	TRBV4-2	many	CASSQDYAAGLAEVETQYF	TGTGCCAGCAGCCAAGATTATGCGGCGGGACTAGCGGAGGTAGAGACCCAGTACTTC
TRBJ2-3	TRBD2	TRBV7-7	-	CASSLAGGTDTQYF	TGTGCTAGCAGCTTAGCGGGGGGGACAGATACGCAGTATTTT
TRBJ1-6	TRBD1	TRBV7-2	-	CASSHGQVAFGSPLHF	TGTGCCAGCAGCCACGGACAGGTCGCGTTCGGGTCACCCCTCCACTTT
TRBJ2-3	TRBD2	TRBV19	-	CASSSPGGGTDTQYF	TGTGCCAGTAGTAGCCCCGGGGGGGGCACAGATACGCAGTATTTT
TRBJ2-7	-	TRBV21-1	-	CASSKTGVPLSYYEQYF	TGTGCCAGCAGCAAAACCGGGGTCCCCCTCTCCTATTACGAGCAGTACTTC
TRBJ2-1	-	TRBV24-1	-	CATSDLSEQFF	TGTGCCACCAGTGACCTCAGTGAGCAGTTCTTC
TRBJ2-5	-	TRBV25-1	-	CASSEDSQYQETQYF	TGTGCCAGCAGTGAGGATAGCCAGTACCAAGAGACCCAGTACTTC
TRBJ2-7	TRBD1	TRBV30	-	CAILDRGRYEQYF	TGTGCCATCCTGGACAGGGGAAGGTACGAGCAGTACTTC
TRBJ2-4	TRBD2	TRBV6-2/TRBV6-3	-	CASSHLGSGRSKNIQYF	TGTGCCAGCAGTCACTTGGGTAGCGGGAGGTCCAAAAACATTCAGTACTTC
TRBJ1-5	TRBD1	TRBV9	-	CASSTQGAGQPQHF	TGTGCCAGCAGCACACAGGGGGCGGGTCAGCCCCAGCATTTT
TRBJ2-7	TRBD2	TRBV2	-	CASSNRDYSYEQYF	TGTGCCAGCAGTAACCGGGACTATTCCTACGAGCAGTACTTC
TRBJ1-5	TRBD1	TRBV7-2	-	CASSLAGTGGEDGNQPQHF	TGTGCCAGCAGCTTAGCCGGGACAGGGGGCGAGGACGGCAATCAGCCCCAGCATTTT
TRBJ2-1	-	TRBV7-6	-	CASSLTPEVGADEQFF	TGTGCCAGCAGCTTAACACCGGAAGTAGGGGCGGATGAGCAGTTCTTC
TRBJ2-5	TRBD2	TRBV2	-	CASSEIGTRTETQYF	TGTGCCAGCAGTGAAATTGGGACTAGAACGGAGACCCAGTACTTC
TRBJ1-1	-	TRBV5-6	few	CASSTADRNTEAFF	TGTGCCAGCAGCACGGCCGACAGGAACACTGAAGCTTTCTTT
TRBJ1-4	-	TRBV7-2	-	CASSLELNEKLFF	TGTGCCAGCAGCTTAGAATTAAATGAAAAACTGTTTTTT
TRBJ1-1	TRBD1	TRBV27	-	CASKLEQGYTEAFF	TGTGCCAGCAAATTGGAACAGGGGTACACTGAAGCTTTCTTT
TRBJ2-2	-	TRBV6-6	-	CASSLQGSTGELFF	TGTGCCAGCAGCCTACAGGGAAGCACCGGGGAGCTGTTTTTT
TRBJ1-6	TRBD1	TRBV5-4	-	CASSRQGGNSPLHF	TGTGCCAGCAGTCGACAGGGTGGTAATTCACCCCTCCACTTT
TRBJ1-1	-	TRBV27	-	CASKSVTEAFF	TGTGCCAGCAAAAGCGTCACTGAAGCTTTCTTT
TRBJ1-6	-	TRBV28	-	CASSSIQGPLHF	TGTGCCAGCAGTTCGATCCAGGGGCCCCTCCACTTT
TRBJ1-1	-	TRBV6-2/TRBV6-3	few	CASSYPQGKKAEAFF	TGTGCCAGCAGTTACCCTCAGGGGAAAAAGGCTGAAGCTTTCTTT
TRBJ2-7	TRBD1	TRBV18	-	CASSPGQGAGLYEQYF	TGTGCCAGCTCACCAGGACAGGGGGCAGGGCTCTACGAGCAGTACTTC
TRBJ1-5	-	TRBV6-2/TRBV6-3	few	CASSLTTDQPQHF	TGTGCCAGCAGCCTAACCACAGATCAGCCCCAGCATTTT
TRBJ1-5	TRBD1	TRBV15	-	CATSPGNRGGSNQPQHF	TGTGCCACCAGCCCGGGGAACAGGGGAGGAAGCAATCAGCCCCAGCATTTT
TRBJ1-3	-	TRBV28	few	CASSTTLAGNTIYF	TGTGCCAGCAGTACTACCCTGGCTGGAAACACCATATATTTT
TRBJ1-2	TRBD1	TRBV7-2	-	CASSSTGAVISGYTF	TGTGCCAGCAGCTCGACAGGGGCTGTGATCTCTGGCTACACCTTC
TRBJ2-1	-	TRBV6-1	few	CASSEWRGGPNEQFF	TGTGCCAGCAGTGAATGGAGGGGGGGCCCTAATGAGCAGTTCTTC
TRBJ1-5	TRBD1	TRBV18	-	CASSLGTGGDHQPQHF	TGTGCCAGCTCACTTGGGACAGGGGGGGACCATCAGCCCCAGCATTTT
TRBJ2-7	-	TRBV28	-	CASRVSGSSYEQYF	TGTGCCAGCCGCGTGAGCGGAAGCTCCTACGAGCAGTACTTC
TRBJ2-7	-	TRBV7-9	few	CASSLQGIGSYEQYF	TGTGCCAGCAGCTTACAGGGTATAGGTTCCTACGAGCAGTACTTC
TRBJ1-5	-	TRBV19	-	CASSIGEGKGNQPQHF	TGTGCCAGTAGTATAGGGGAGGGAAAGGGCAATCAGCCCCAGCATTTT
TRBJ2-7	-	TRBV19	once	CASSITDSYEQYF	TGTGCCAGTAGTATAACAGACTCCTACGAGCAGTACTTC
TRBJ2-3	-	TRBV10-3	-	CAIRGGASTDTQYF	TGTGCCATCAGGGGCGGGGCCAGCACAGATACGCAGTATTTT
TRBJ1-2	-	TRBV4-1	-	CASSQDQVGVNYGYTF	TGCGCCAGCAGCCAAGATCAAGTCGGGGTAAACTATGGCTACACCTTC
TRBJ1-2	-	TRBV6-4	-	CASSGTGYGYTF	TGTGCCAGCAGTGGTACAGGTTATGGCTACACCTTC
TRBJ1-1	TRBD1	TRBV15	few	CATSRDWTGERAFF	TGTGCCACCAGCAGAGACTGGACAGGGGAAAGAGCTTTCTTT